What follows describes a single T cell receptor beta chain. Its antigen is not identified. This CDR3 region has 14 residues. The germline gives CDR1 MDHEN, CDR2 SYDVKM. This specimen comes from a study of monozygotic twins with inflammatory bowel disease. UMIs incorporating a 6-nucleotide sample barcode were appended by means of template switching. TCRdb reprocessed the 5' RACE reads and keeps a single row for each CDR3 protein, giving no DNA. Reported are about 330,000 distinct CDR3 sequences; the ten largest clones contain 2% to 2.5%. Study-level results: Ultimately, a single strong signal or clonotype associated with IBD was not supported.

V gene TRBV28 combines with J gene TRBJ2-5; TCRdb selects TRBD2, and the lack of DNA leaves this call unchecked. This TCR came from a human donor with ulcerative colitis or Crohn's disease, or a healthy co-twin of an affected twin (not recorded which). The sample comprised blood. CDR3 protein: CASSLELAATVLYF.